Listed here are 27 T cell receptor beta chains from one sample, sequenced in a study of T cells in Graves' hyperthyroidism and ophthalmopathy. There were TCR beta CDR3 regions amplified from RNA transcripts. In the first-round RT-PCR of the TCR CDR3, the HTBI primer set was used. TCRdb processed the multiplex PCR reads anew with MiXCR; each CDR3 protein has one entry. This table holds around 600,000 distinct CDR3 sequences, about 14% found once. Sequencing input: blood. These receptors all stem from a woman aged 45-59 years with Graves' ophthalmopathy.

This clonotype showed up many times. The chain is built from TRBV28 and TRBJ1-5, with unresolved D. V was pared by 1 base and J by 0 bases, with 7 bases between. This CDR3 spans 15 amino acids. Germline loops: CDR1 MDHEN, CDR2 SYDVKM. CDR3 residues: CASSLLGNSNQPQHF. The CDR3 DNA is TGTGCCAGCAGTTTATTAGGAAATAGCAATCAGCCCCAGCATTTT.

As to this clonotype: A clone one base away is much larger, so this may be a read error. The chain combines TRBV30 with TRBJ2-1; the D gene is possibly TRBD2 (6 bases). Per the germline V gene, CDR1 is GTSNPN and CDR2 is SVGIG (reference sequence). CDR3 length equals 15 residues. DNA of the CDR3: TGTGCCTGGAAATGGGGACTGAGCTCCTACGATGAGCAGTTCTTC. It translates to CAWKWGLSSYDEQFF.

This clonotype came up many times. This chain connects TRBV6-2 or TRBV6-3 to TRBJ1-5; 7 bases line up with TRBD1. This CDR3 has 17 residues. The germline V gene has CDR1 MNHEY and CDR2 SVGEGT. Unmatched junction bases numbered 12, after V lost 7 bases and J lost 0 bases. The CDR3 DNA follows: TGTGCCAGCACCAAAGGGGGCCCCGGACGTAGCAATCAGCCCCAGCATTTT. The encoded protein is CASTKGGPGRSNQPQHF.

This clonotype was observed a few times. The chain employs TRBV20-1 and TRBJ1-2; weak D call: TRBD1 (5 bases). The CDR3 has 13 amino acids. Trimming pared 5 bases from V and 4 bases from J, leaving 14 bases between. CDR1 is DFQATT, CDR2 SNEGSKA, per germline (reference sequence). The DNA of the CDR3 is TGCAGTGCTTTAAGGGGAGATGGCTATGGCTACACCTTC. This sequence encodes CSALRGDGYGYTF.

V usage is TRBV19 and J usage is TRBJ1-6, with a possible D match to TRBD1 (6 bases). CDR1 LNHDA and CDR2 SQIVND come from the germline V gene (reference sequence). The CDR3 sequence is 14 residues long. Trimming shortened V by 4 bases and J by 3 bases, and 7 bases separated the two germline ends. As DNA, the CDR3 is TGTGCCAGTAGTACGGACAGCTATAATTCACCCCTCCACTTT. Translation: CASSTDSYNSPLHF.

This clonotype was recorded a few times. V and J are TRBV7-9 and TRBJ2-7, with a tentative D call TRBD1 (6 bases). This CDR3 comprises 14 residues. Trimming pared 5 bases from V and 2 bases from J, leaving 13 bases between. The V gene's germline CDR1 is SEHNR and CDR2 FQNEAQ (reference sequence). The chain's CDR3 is CASSDRDIAYEQYF. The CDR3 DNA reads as TGTGCCAGCAGCGACCGGGACATAGCCTACGAGCAGTACTTC.

CDR3 sequence: CASSFLSGTNTGELFF. CDR3 sequence (DNA): TGCGCCAGCAGCTTTTTATCGGGAACGAACACCGGGGAGCTGTTTTTT. The genes are TRBV5-1 and TRBJ2-2, with D tentatively TRBD2 (5 bases). This CDR3 comprises 16 residues. V was cut by 2 bases and J by 0 bases, with 11 bases left in between. Looked up from germline, CDR1 is SGHRS and CDR2 is YFSETQ.

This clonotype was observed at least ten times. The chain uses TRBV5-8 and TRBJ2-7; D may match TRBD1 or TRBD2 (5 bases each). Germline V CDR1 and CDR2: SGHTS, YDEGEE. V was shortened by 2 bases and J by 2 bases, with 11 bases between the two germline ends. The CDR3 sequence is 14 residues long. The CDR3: CASSFRDGTYEQYF. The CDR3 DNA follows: TGTGCCAGCAGCTTCCGGGACGGCACCTACGAGCAGTACTTC.

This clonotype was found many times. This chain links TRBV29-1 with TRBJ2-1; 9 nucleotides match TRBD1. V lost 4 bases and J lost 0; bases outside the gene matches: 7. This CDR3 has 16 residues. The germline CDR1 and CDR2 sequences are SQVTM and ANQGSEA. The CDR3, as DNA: TGCAGCGTTGGAGGATCGGGACAGGGCTCCTACAATGAGCAGTTCTTC. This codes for CSVGGSGQGSYNEQFF.

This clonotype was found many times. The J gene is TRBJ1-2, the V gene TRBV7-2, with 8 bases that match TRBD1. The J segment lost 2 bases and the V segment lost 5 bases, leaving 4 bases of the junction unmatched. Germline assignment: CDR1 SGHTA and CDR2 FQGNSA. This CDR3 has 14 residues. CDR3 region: CASSPGGTNYGYTF. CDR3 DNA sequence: TGTGCCAGCAGCCCAGGGGGCACAAACTATGGCTACACCTTC.

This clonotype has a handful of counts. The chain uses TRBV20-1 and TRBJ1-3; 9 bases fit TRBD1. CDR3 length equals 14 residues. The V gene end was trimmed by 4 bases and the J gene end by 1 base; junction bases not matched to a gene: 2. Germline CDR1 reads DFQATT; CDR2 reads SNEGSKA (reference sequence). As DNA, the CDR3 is TGCAGTGCTAAACAGGGGGCTTCTGGAAACACCATATATTTT. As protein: CSAKQGASGNTIYF.

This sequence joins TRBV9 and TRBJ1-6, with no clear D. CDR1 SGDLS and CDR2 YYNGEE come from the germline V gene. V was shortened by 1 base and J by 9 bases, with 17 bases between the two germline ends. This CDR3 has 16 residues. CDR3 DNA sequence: TGTGCCAGCAGCGTACACCCGACCCAACCGGGTTCACCCCTCCACTTT. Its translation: CASSVHPTQPGSPLHF.

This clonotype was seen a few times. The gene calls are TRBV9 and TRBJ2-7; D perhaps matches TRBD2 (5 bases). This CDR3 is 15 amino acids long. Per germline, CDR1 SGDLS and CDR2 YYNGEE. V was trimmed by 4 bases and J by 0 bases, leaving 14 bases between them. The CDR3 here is CASSPPRTSSYEQYF. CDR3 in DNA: TGTGCCAGCAGCCCGCCCAGGACTTCCTCCTACGAGCAGTACTTC.

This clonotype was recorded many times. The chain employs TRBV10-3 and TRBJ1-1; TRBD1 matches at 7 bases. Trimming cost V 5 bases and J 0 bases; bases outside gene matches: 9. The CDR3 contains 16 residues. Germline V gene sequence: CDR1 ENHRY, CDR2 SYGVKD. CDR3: CAISPRGQTLNTEAFF. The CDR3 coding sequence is TGTGCCATCAGTCCAAGGGGACAGACACTGAACACTGAAGCTTTCTTT.

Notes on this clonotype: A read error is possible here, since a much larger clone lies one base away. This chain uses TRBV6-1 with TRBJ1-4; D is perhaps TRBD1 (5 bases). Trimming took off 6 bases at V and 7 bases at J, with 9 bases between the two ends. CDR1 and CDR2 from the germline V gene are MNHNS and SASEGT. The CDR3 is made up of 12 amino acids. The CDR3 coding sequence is TGTGCCAGCAGAACGGGGGGTGAAAAACTGTTTTTT. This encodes CASRTGGEKLFF.

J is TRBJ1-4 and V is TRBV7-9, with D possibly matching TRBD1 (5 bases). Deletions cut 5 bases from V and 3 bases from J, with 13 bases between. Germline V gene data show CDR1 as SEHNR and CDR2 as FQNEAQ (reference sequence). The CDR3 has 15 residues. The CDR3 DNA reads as TGTGCCAGCAGCCTCGGGACTGTGGCTAATGAAAAACTGTTTTTT. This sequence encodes CASSLGTVANEKLFF.

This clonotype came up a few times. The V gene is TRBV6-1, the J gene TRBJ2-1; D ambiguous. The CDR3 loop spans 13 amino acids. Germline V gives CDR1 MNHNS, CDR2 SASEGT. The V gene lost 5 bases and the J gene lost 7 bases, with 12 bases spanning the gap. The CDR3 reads CASSFPLGNEQFF. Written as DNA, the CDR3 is TGTGCCAGCAGTTTCCCTCTTGGGAATGAGCAGTTCTTC.

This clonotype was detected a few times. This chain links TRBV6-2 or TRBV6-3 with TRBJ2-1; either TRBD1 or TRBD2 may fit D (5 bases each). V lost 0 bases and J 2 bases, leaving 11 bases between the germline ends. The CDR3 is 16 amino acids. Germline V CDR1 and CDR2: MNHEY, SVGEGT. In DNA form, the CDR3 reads TGTGCCAGCAGTTACTCGAGGGGCAGCACCTACAATGAGCAGTTCTTC. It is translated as CASSYSRGSTYNEQFF.

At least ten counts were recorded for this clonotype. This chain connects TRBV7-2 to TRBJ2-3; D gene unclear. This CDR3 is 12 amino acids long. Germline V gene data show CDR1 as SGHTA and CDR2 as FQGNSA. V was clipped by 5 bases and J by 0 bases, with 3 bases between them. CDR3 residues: CASSQSTDTQYF. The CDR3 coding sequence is TGTGCCAGCAGCCAAAGCACAGATACGCAGTATTTT. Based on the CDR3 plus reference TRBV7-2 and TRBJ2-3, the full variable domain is GAGVSQSPSNKVTEKGKDVELRCDPISGHTALYWYRQSLGQGLEFLIYFQGNSAPDKSGLPSDRFSAERTGGSVSTLTIQRTQQEDSAVYLCASSQSTDTQYFGPGTRLTVL.

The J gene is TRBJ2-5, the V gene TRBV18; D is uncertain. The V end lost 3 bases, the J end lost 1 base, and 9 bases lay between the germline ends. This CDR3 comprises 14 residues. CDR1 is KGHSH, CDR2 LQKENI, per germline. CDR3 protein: CASSPLDTQETQYF. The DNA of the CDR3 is TGTGCCAGCTCACCCCTAGATACCCAAGAGACCCAGTACTTC.

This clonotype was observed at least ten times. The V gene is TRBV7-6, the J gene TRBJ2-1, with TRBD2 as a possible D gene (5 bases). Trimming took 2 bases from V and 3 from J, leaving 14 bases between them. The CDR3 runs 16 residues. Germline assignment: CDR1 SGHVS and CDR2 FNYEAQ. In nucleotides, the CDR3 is TGTGCCAGCAGCTTAATGGAGGAGGTCTACTACAATGAGCAGTTCTTC. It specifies CASSLMEEVYYNEQFF.

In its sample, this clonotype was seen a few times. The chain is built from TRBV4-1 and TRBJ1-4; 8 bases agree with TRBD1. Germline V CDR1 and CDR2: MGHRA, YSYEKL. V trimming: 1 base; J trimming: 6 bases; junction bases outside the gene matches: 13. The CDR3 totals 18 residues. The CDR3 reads CASSQGAAGPGGYEKLFF. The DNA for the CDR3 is TGCGCCAGCAGCCAAGGGGCGGCCGGGCCAGGGGGCTATGAAAAACTGTTTTTT.

CDR3 in amino acids: CASSPPRGASGQETQYF. The CDR3 DNA sequence: TGTGCCAGCTCACCACCGAGGGGAGCTAGCGGCCAAGAGACCCAGTACTTC. This rearrangement joins TRBV18 to TRBJ2-5, with 7 bases lining up with TRBD2. Germline CDR1 KGHSH, CDR2 LQKENI. V was clipped by 0 bases and J by 1 base; unmatched bases: 8. The CDR3 has 17 residues.

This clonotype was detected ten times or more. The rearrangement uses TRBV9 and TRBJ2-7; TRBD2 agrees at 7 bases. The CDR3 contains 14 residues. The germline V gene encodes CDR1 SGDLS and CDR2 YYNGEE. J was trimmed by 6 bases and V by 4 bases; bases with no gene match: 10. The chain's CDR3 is CASSPRTSVGEQYF. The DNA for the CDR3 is TGTGCCAGCAGCCCCCGGACTAGTGTGGGCGAGCAGTACTTC. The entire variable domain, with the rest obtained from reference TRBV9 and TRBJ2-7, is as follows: DSGVTQTPKHLITATGQRVTLRCSPRSGDLSVYWYQQSLDQGLQFLIQYYNGEERAKGNILERFSAQQFPDLHSELNLSSLELGDSALYFCASSPRTSVGEQYFGPGTRLTVT.

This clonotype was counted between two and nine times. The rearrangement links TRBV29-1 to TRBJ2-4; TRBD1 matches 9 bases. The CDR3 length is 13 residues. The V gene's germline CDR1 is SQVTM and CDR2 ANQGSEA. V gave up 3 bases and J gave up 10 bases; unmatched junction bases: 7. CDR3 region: CSVEATGGLIQYF. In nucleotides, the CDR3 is TGCAGCGTTGAGGCGACAGGGGGTCTGATTCAGTACTTC. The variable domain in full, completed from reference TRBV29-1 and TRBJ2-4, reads SAVISQKPSRDICQRGTSLTIQCQVDSQVTMMFWYRQQPGQSLTLIATANQGSEATYESGFVIDKFPISRPNLTFSTLTVSNMSPEDSSIYLCSVEATGGLIQYFGAGTRLSVL.

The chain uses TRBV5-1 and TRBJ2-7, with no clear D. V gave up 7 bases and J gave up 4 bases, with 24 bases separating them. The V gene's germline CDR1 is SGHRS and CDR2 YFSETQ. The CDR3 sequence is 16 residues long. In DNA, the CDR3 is TGCGCCAGCCTAGACCCTCAGACCCGACGGCGGTACGAGCAGTACTTC. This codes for CASLDPQTRRRYEQYF.

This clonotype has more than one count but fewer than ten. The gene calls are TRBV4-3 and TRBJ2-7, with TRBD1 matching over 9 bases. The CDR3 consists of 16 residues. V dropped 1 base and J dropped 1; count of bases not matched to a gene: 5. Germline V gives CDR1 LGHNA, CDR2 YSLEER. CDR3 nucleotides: TGCGCCAGCAGCCAAGCTAGGACAGGGGAATCCTACGAGCAGTACTTC. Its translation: CASSQARTGESYEQYF.